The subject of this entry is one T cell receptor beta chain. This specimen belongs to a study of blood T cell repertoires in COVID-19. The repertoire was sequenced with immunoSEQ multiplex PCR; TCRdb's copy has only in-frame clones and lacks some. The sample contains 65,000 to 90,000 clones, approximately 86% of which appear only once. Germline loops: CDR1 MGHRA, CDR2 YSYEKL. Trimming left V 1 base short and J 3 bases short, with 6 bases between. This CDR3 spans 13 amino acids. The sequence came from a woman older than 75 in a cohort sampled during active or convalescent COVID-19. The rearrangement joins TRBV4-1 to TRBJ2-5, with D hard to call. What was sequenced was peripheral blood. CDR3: CASSQGEKETQYF. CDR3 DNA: TGCGCCAGCAGCCAAGGAGAAAAAGAGACCCAGTACTTC.